Here is one TCR beta chain with its context. Its cognate antigen has yet to be identified. No base quality information exists; no much larger clone differs at one position. Reading from cysteine to phenylalanine, the CDR3 counts 14 amino acids. The read is trimmed to its CDR3 DNA, 42 bases read in frame from base 1. Based on the germline V gene (reference sequence), the CDR1 and CDR2 sequences are SGHAT and FQDESV. Unmatched junction bases come to 4, with V trimmed by 4 bases and J by 1 base. This specimen's time point label, interpreted: pre-sensitization, week 0. The treatment or condition label corresponds to: therapeutic diphenylcyclopropenone sensitization with weekly scalp DPC. Blood at each patch-test visit was drawn before the patch test was applied. Eligible patients were aged 18 to 70, diagnosed with alopecia, deemed suitable for DPC therapy, and excluded if pregnant. Total RNA was extracted from unfractionated whole blood collected in Tempus Blood RNA tubes.

The library was produced with RACE. Reads for this sample came from a NextSeq 500. During library preparation, unique molecular identifiers were attached to individual cDNA molecules so that TCRs could be counted quantitatively and reproducibly. Each blood RNA sample was used to sequence both TCR alpha and TCR beta chains. As for how the authors treated the data: The median number of TCRs per sample was roughly 98,000, ranging from roughly 23,224 to 690,600. V, J and CDR3 annotation of the TCR reads was performed with the Decombinator software suite. For the PS versus PT1 abundance plots, all samples were subsampled to the same number of TCRs (28,000). Expanded TCRs were defined as absent before sensitization and observed at least eight times at the 2-week time point. The public sequencing data were trimmed at Q25 with fastp and processed into clonotypes with MiXCR by TCRdb, which kept only in-frame beta chains. Every entry covers one CDR3 protein and lists the most common genes and DNA from its rows. The V and J calls here are based on TCRdb, not the publication. A total of some 360,000 distinct CDR3 sequences appear in this sample, less than 6.5% of them only once. Approximately 2.4% of the sample goes to the ten largest clones.

This sample stems from a study of human T cells and chemical hapten exposure (dated by TCRdb to about 2021). With respect to the entire study: For sensitization, 2% DPC in acetone was applied to an approximately 2 cm by approximately 2 cm area of upper inner arm skin. Patients additionally received weekly therapeutic DPC doses to the scalp throughout the roughly 25-week study period. Patch testing on the upper back used Finn chambers containing 0.01% DPC, with scoring done after 6 days according to International Contact Dermatitis Research Group standards. The mostly female patient cohort included alopecia areata with under or over 50% scalp involvement, alopecia totalis and alopecia universalis. Libraries were pooled for sequencing, and per-sample TCR yields varied mainly because of small differences in library volumes within the pool. In alopecia patients, the study followed how the peripheral blood TCR repertoire changed in vivo over primary and secondary sensitization to diphenylcyclopropenone (DPC), a hapten. Blood samples were taken from patients before sensitization (week 0) and at 2, 6 and about 24 weeks after DPC sensitization. Blood for TCR sequencing was provided by twenty-nine alopecia patients at one to four time points (pre-sensitization, 2, 6 and 24 weeks). Results and caveats for the whole study, not just this receptor: After repeated subsampling, the strength of the expansion versus patch-test correlation and the threshold at which it became significant changed. No change with DPC sensitization was found in the number of TCRs above 1 in 1000 frequency, and no evidence of global repertoire structure alterations was found. A positive correlation was found between the number of PT1 expanded TCRs and patch test score, with significance reached at thresholds 8, 16 and 32 but not 4. Significantly more large CDR3 similarity clusters were formed by expanded TCRs than by pre-sensitization or healthy control sets, consistent with antigen-driven responses. Alopecia, a presumed autoimmune disease, was present in all patients, so the immune response of the patients might differ from that of healthy individuals.

The sample consisted of whole blood, taken in connection with sensitization to the hapten diphenylcyclopropenone (DPC). The chain uses TRBV11-1 and TRBJ2-7, with 7 middle bases fitting TRBD2. This receptor was obtained from a woman in her forties or fifties with alopecia areata. Some clones in this sample may be carry-over from other donors' samples. The nucleotide sequence reads as follows: TGTGCCAGCAGCTCTTTAGCGGGTTCCTACGAGCAGTACTTC. The encoded protein is CASSSLAGSYEQYF.